This TCR beta chain was recorded in a study of early T cells in non-severe SARS-CoV-2 infection. TCRdb re-called the 5' RACE reads through MiXCR, storing one row per CDR3 protein. The data show about 70,000 distinct CDR3 sequences, 14% seen once. Study-wide results and caveats: Clonotype matching in VDJdb favored anti-spike CD8 responses and did not capture private and CD4 specificities.

The CDR3 runs to 17 residues. The trim removed 6 bases at V and 2 bases at J, leaving 8 bases unmatched. Points on this clonotype: As yet, its antigen is unknown.

The V and J genes are TRBV12-3 or TRBV12-4 and TRBJ2-2; 11 bases map to TRBD2. The receptor was isolated from an adult who was a healthcare worker with PCR-confirmed SARS-CoV-2 infection or an uninfected control (not recorded which). The input for sequencing was whole blood, taken at baseline. CDR3 protein: CASSPGTSGLNTGELFF. The CDR3 region has the DNA TGTGCCAGCAGCCCCGGGACTAGCGGCCTTAACACCGGGGAGCTGTTTTTT.